The 8 T cell receptor delta chains below all came from one sample that was sequenced in a study of gamma-delta chains in newborns, infants, children. TCRdb re-called clones from the reads using CATT. Of roughly 11,000 delta-chain clones detected, approximately 8.2% appear once; the ten largest clones hold 3.5% to 4%. Source material: blood. These receptors all stem from a child who was a newborn, infant or young child, either healthy, febrile or measles-vaccinated (not recorded which).

This chain links TRDV2 with TRDJ1; TRDD3 matches 12 bases. TCRdb does not report a J gene; here it was assigned by matching the DNA to germline references. The germline V gene encodes CDR1 GEAIGNYY and CDR2 EKD. The CDR3 sequence is 21 residues long. V gave up 1 base and J gave up 0 bases; unmatched junction bases: 17. The CDR3 nucleotides are TGTGCCTGTGACACGGTGATGGGGACCTACTGGGGGATACCTAACACCGATAAACTCATCTTT. Protein sequence: CACDTVMGTYWGIPNTDKLIF.

This clone occurred a few times. At one end the junction does not follow the germline gene, possibly because of a read error. The V and J genes are TRDV2 and TRDJ3; a weak D match, TRDD3 (5 bases). Germline assignment: CDR1 GEAIGNYY and CDR2 EKD. The length of the CDR3 is 17 residues. CDR3 in DNA: TGTGCCTGTGACACCTTACTGAGCTCCTGGGACACCCGACAGGTGTTTTTC. Its translation: CACDTLLSSWDTRQVFF.

This rearrangement joins TRDV2 to TRDJ1, with TRDD3 identical over 9 bases. This CDR3 is 21 amino acids long. Looked up from germline, CDR1 is GEAIGNYY and CDR2 is EKD. The ends lost 1 base at V and 0 bases at J; junction bases unmatched: 20. CDR3 sequence reads: CACDTLHVPGGLRGYTDKLIF. In DNA form, the CDR3 reads TGTGCCTGTGACACATTACACGTACCTGGGGGATTAAGGGGCTACACCGATAAACTCATCTTT.

The CDR3 protein is CALGAATLGWGDRDKLIF. The CDR3 bases are TGTGCTCTTGGGGCTGCTACCCTCGGCTGGGGGGATCGAGATAAACTCATCTTT. The V gene was left uncalled, and the J gene is TRDJ1; the table calls TRDD3, which could not be checked here. CDR3 size: 18 residues.

In regard to this clone: Other DNA sequences from this sample encode an identical CDR3 as well. The V call is TRDV2, the J call TRDJ1; possibly TRDD3 for D (5 bases). The V and J ends lost 0 bases and 1 base respectively, with 14 bases between them. The CDR3 loop spans 16 amino acids. From germline, CDR1 is GEAIGNYY and CDR2 EKD. CDR3 residues: CACDTVGSRGTDKLIF. The CDR3 region has the DNA TGTGCCTGTGACACCGTGGGATCCCGAGGCACCGATAAACTCATCTTT.

By share, this clone counts as large. Different DNA sequences within this sample yield the same CDR3. This chain uses TRDV2 with TRDJ1; D call uncertain. Trimming removed 3 bases at V and 0 bases at J, with 16 bases between. Germline CDR1 is GEAIGNYY and CDR2 is EKD. The CDR3 runs 16 residues. The CDR3 coding sequence is TGTGCCTGTGACCAAGTTAGCCGGACGGACACCGATAAACTCATCTTT. The encoded protein is CACDQVSRTDTDKLIF.

This clone showed up just a few times. The chain is built from TRDV2 and TRDJ1; 12 bases align to TRDD3. V dropped 3 bases and J dropped 1; count of bases not matched to a gene: 8. Germline values: CDR1 GEAIGNYY, CDR2 EKD. The length of the CDR3 is 17 residues. The CDR3 sequence: CACDALLGDTVTDKLIF. CDR3 DNA: TGTGCCTGTGACGCCCTCCTGGGGGATACGGTCACCGATAAACTCATCTTT.

This clone came up a few times. CDR3 protein: CACDTLGVGRALTAQLFF. The CDR3 nucleotides are TGTGCCTGTGACACACTGGGGGTCGGTCGAGCTTTGACAGCACAACTCTTCTTT. This chain uses TRDV2 with TRDJ2; 8 bases agree with TRDD3. CDR1 is GEAIGNYY, CDR2 EKD, per germline. This CDR3 has 18 amino acids. V was pared by 1 base and J by 0 bases, with 9 bases of the junction left unmatched.